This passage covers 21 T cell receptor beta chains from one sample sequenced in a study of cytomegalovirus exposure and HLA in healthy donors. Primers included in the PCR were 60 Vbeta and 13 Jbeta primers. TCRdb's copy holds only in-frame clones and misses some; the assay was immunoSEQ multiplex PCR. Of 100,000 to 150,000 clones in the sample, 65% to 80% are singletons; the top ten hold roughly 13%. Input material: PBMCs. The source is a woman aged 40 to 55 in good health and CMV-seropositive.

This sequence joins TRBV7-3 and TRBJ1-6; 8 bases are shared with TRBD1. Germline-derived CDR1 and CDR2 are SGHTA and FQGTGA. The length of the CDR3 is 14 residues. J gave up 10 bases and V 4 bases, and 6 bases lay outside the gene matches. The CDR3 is CASSSSGGPSPLHF. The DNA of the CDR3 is TGTGCCAGCAGCTCGTCAGGGGGCCCATCACCCCTCCACTTT.

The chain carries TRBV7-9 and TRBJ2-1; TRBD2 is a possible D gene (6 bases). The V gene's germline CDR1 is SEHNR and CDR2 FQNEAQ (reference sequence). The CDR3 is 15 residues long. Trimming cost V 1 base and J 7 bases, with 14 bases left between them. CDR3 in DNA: TGTGCCAGCAGCTTAGGACTAGGGGTGGGGAATGAGCAGTTCTTC. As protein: CASSLGLGVGNEQFF.

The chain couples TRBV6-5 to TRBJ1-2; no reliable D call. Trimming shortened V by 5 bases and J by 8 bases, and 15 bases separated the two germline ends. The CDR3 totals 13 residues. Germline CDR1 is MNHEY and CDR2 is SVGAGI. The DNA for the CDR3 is TGTGCCAGCAGTGCCTTACGGGGAGTCGGCTACACCTTC. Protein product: CASSALRGVGYTF.

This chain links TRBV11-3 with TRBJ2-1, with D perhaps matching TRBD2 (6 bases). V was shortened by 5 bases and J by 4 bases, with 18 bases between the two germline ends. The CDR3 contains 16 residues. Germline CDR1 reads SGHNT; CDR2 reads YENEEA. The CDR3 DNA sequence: TGTGCCAGCAGCCCGTCACGGGGGTCCCGTTACAATGAGCAGTTCTTC. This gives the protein CASSPSRGSRYNEQFF.

DNA for the CDR3: TGTGCCAGCAGCAAAGGACAGGCCCACCTCACCTACGAGCAGTACTTC. Amino acids: CASSKGQAHLTYEQYF. The genes are TRBV27 and TRBJ2-7, with 7 bases fitting TRBD1. Germline CDR1 is MNHEY and CDR2 is SMNVEV (reference sequence). The ends lost 6 bases at V and 2 bases at J; junction bases unmatched: 13. The CDR3 length is 16 residues.

The CDR3 DNA reads as TGCGCCAGCAGCTTCCGTACGACGGGTGAGCAGTTCTTC. It is translated as CASSFRTTGEQFF. The V gene is TRBV4-1, the J gene TRBJ2-1; D is ambiguous. The V gene lost 5 bases and the J gene lost 9 bases, with 14 bases spanning the gap. The CDR3 runs 13 residues. The germline V gene encodes CDR1 MGHRA and CDR2 YSYEKL.

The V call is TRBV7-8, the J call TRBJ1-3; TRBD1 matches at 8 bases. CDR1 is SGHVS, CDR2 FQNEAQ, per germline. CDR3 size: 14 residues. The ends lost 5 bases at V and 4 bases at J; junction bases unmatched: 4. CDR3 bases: TGTGCCAGCAGCAACAGGGGGGTCGGAAACACCATATATTTT. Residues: CASSNRGVGNTIYF. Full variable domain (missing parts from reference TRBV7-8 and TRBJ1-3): GAGVSQSPRYKVAKRGQDVALRCDPISGHVSLFWYQQALGQGPEFLTYFQNEAQLDKSGLPSDRFFAERPEGSVSTLKIQRTQQEDSAVYLCASSNRGVGNTIYFGEGSWLTVV.

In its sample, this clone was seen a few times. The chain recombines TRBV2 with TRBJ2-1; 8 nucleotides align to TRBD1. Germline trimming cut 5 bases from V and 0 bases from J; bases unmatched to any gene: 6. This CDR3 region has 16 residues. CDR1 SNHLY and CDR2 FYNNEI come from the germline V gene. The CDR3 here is CASSQDRGVSYNEQFF. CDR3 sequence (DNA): TGTGCCAGCAGTCAAGACAGGGGCGTCTCCTACAATGAGCAGTTCTTC.

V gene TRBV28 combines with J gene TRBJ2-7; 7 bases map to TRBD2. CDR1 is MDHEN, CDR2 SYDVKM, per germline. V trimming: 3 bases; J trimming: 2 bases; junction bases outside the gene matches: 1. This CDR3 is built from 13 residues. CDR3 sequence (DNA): TGTGCCAGCAGTTTCGGACTAGCCTACGAGCAGTACTTC. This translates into CASSFGLAYEQYF. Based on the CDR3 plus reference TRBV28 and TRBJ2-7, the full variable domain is DVKVTQSSRYLVKRTGEKVFLECVQDMDHENMFWYRQDPGLGLRLIYFSYDVKMKEKGDIPEGYSVSREKKERFSLILESASTNQTSMYLCASSFGLAYEQYFGPGTRLTVT.

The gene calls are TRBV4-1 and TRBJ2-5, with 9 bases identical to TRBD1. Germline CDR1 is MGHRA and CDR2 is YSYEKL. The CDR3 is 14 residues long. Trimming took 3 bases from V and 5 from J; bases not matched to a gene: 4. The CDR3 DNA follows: TGCGCCAGCAGCCAGGGGACAGGGAGGGAGACCCAGTACTTC. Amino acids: CASSQGTGRETQYF.

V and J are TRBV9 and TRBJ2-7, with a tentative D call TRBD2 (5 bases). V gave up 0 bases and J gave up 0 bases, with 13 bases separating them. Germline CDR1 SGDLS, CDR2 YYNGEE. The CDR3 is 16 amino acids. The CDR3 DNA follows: TGTGCCAGCAGCGTAGGTATTAGCGCGAGCTCCTACGAGCAGTACTTC. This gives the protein CASSVGISASSYEQYF.

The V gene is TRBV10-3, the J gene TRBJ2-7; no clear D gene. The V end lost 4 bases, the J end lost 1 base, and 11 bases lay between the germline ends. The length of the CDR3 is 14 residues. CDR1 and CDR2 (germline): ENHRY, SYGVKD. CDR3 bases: TGTGCCATCAGTGGGGCACAGAGATCCTACGAGCAGTACTTC. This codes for CAISGAQRSYEQYF.

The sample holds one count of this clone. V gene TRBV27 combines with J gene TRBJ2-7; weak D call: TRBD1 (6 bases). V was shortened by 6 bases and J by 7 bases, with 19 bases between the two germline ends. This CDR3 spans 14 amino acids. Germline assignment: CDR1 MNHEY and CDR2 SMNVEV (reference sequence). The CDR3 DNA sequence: TGTGCCAGCAGACCACGGGACACCGGGCGGGAGCAGTACTTC. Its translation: CASRPRDTGREQYF.

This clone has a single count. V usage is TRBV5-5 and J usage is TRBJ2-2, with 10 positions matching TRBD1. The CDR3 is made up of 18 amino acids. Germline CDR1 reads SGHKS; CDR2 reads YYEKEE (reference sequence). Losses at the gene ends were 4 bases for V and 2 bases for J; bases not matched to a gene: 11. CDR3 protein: CASSPAPGTGANTGELFF. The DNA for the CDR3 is TGTGCCAGCAGCCCGGCTCCCGGGACAGGGGCAAACACCGGGGAGCTGTTTTTT. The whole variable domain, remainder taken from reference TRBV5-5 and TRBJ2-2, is DAGVTQSPTHLIKTRGQQVTLRCSPISGHKSVSWYQQVLGQGPQFIFQYYEKEERGRGNFPDRFSARQFPNYSSELNVNALLLGDSALYLCASSPAPGTGANTGELFFGEGSRLTVL.

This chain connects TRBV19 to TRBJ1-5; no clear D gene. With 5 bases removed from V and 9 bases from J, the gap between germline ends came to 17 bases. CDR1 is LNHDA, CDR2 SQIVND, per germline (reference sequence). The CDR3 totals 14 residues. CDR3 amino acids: CASSEGWPDRPQHF. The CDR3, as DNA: TGTGCCAGTAGTGAGGGATGGCCGGATCGGCCCCAGCATTTT.

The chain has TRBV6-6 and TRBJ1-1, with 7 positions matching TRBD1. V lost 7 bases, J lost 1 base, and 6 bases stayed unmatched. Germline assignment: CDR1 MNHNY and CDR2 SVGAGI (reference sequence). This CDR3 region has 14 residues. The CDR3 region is CASNPGTANTEAFF. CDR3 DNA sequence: TGTGCCAGCAACCCCGGGACAGCGAACACTGAAGCTTTCTTT.

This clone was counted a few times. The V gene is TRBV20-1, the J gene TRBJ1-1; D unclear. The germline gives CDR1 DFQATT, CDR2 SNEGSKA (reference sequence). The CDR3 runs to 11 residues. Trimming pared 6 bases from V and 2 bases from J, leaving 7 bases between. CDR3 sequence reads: CSAAINTEAFF. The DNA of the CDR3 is TGCAGTGCCGCGATCAACACTGAAGCTTTCTTT.

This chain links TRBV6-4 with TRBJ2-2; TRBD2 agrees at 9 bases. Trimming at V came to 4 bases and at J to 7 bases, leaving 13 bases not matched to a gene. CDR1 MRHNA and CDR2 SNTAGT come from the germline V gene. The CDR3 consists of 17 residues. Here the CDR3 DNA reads TGTGCCAGCAGTGGTAGGGGGGGCGGGAGGGCCGTCGGGGAGCTGTTTTTT. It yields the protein CASSGRGGGRAVGELFF.

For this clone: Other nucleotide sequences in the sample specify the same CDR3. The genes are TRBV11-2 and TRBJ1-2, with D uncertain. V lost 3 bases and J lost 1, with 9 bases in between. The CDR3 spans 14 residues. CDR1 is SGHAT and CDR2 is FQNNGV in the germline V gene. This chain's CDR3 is CASSFGRGNYGYTF. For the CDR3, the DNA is TGTGCCAGCAGCTTCGGACGGGGTAACTATGGCTACACCTTC.

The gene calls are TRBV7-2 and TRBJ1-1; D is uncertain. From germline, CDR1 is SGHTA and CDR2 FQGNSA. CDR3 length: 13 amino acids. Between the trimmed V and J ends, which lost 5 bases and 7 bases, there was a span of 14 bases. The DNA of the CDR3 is TGTGCCAGCAGCCGGACTGAGGCGATTGAAGCTTTCTTT. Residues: CASSRTEAIEAFF.

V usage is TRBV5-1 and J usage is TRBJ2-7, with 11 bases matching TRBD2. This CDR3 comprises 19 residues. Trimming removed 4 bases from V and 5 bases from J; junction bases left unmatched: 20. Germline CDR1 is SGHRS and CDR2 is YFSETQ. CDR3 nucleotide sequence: TGCGCCAGCAGCCCAACACTCATACAATCTAGCGGGAGGATCAACGAGCAGTACTTC. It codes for CASSPTLIQSSGRINEQYF. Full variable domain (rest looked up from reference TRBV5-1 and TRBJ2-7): KAGVTQTPRYLIKTRGQQVTLSCSPISGHRSVSWYQQTPGQGLQFLFEYFSETQRNKGNFPGRFSGRQFSNSRSEMNVSTLELGDSALYLCASSPTLIQSSGRINEQYFGPGTRLTVT.